One sample yielded the 12 T cell receptor beta chains listed below, sequenced in a study of shared clonotypes between healthy human individuals. The method was immunoSEQ multiplex PCR; TCRdb's version includes in-frame clones alone and lacks a portion of them. The table has a few million clones, 85% to 95% seen once. The specimen was naive CD4+ T cells sorted from blood. Stated subset: CD45RA+ positively selected. These receptors all stem from a man aged 18-30 years in good health.

Comments on this clone: This same CDR3 is encoded by further DNA sequences in the sample. The chain uses TRBV7-2 and TRBJ2-1; 7 bases fit TRBD1. The CDR3 is made up of 15 amino acids. CDR1 is SGHTA and CDR2 is FQGNSA in the germline V gene. The trim removed 1 base at V and 2 bases at J, leaving 2 bases unmatched. The CDR3 here is CASSLDRGTYNEQFF. The DNA of the CDR3 is TGTGCCAGCAGCTTAGACAGGGGAACCTACAATGAGCAGTTCTTC.

V and J are TRBV19 and TRBJ1-2; a weak D match, TRBD1 (5 bases). CDR1 is LNHDA and CDR2 is SQIVND in the germline V gene (reference sequence). V lost 6 bases and J lost 2, with 13 bases in between. The CDR3 length is 14 residues. The CDR3 loop is CASSRGDTNYGYTF. CDR3 sequence (DNA): TGTGCCAGTAGCCGGGGCGACACAAACTATGGCTACACCTTC.

The chain recombines TRBV7-9 with TRBJ2-7; D perhaps matches TRBD1 (6 bases). The ends were cut back, 6 bases at V and 0 bases at J, with 9 bases in the middle. This CDR3 is built from 13 residues. CDR1 and CDR2 (germline): SEHNR, FQNEAQ (reference sequence). The CDR3 nucleotides are TGTGCCAGCAGTGGGGACAACTCCTACGAGCAGTACTTC. Amino acids: CASSGDNSYEQYF.

The chain combines TRBV5-6 with TRBJ2-3, with TRBD1 matching over 7 bases. The germline gives CDR1 SGHDT, CDR2 YYEEEE. The trim removed 5 bases at V and 5 bases at J, leaving 8 bases unmatched. There are 14 residues in the CDR3. Here the CDR3 reads CASRFGQVQDTQYF. The CDR3 DNA is TGTGCCAGCAGATTTGGACAGGTCCAAGATACGCAGTATTTT.

This rearrangement joins TRBV5-1 to TRBJ2-1; D is uncertain. Germline CDR1 is SGHRS and CDR2 is YFSETQ. V was cut by 0 bases and J by 13 bases, with 17 bases left in between. CDR3 size: 14 residues. Written as DNA, the CDR3 is TGCGCCAGCAGCTTGGTAGGGTCATCTTTCCTACAGTTCTTC. This gives the protein CASSLVGSSFLQFF.

This clone showed up just once. The chain joins TRBV7-3 to TRBJ2-3, with 7 bases fitting TRBD1. Trimming took 5 bases from V and 1 from J; bases not matched to a gene: 3. This CDR3 has 14 amino acids. Germline-derived CDR1 and CDR2 are SGHTA and FQGTGA. The CDR3 loop is CASSLDRGTDTQYF. The CDR3, as DNA: TGTGCCAGCAGCCTCGACAGGGGCACAGATACGCAGTATTTT.

The chain uses TRBV18 and TRBJ1-6, with 8 bases that match TRBD1. CDR3 size: 14 residues. CDR1 and CDR2 (germline): KGHSH, LQKENI. The trim removed 6 bases at V and 5 bases at J, leaving 3 bases unmatched. As DNA, the CDR3 is TGTGCCAGCTCGCGGACAGGGAATAATTCACCCCTCCACTTT. It specifies CASSRTGNNSPLHF.

This chain connects TRBV7-9 to TRBJ1-4; tentatively, D is TRBD1 (6 bases). The V end was cut by 0 bases, the J end by 8 bases, with 13 bases between. The CDR3 has 15 residues. CDR1 is SEHNR and CDR2 is FQNEAQ in the germline V gene (reference sequence). The CDR3 nucleotides read TGTGCCAGCAGCTTAGCTCTCCGGGACATCGAAAAACTGTTTTTT. Translated: CASSLALRDIEKLFF.

The chain joins TRBV25-1 to TRBJ2-3, with D unclear. The V gene's germline CDR1 is MGHDK and CDR2 SYGVNS. The CDR3 sequence is 14 residues long. With 2 bases removed from V and 0 bases from J, the gap between germline ends came to 6 bases. The CDR3: CASSEEHSTDTQYF. The CDR3, as DNA: TGTGCCAGCAGTGAAGAGCATAGCACAGATACGCAGTATTTT. The full variable domain, rest sourced from reference TRBV25-1 and TRBJ2-3, is EADIYQTPRYLVIGTGKKITLECSQTMGHDKMYWYQQDPGMELHLIHYSYGVNSTEKGDLSSESTVSRIRTEHFPLTLESARPSHTSQYLCASSEEHSTDTQYFGPGTRLTVL.

A word on this clone: The same CDR3 also results from other DNA sequences found in this sample. The CDR3 loop is CASSLRLDSYEQYF. The CDR3 DNA reads TGCGCCAGCAGCCTCCGACTGGACTCCTACGAGCAGTACTTC. The chain carries TRBV5-1 and TRBJ2-7, with unresolved D. Per the germline V gene, CDR1 is SGHRS and CDR2 is YFSETQ. The V end lost 4 bases, the J end lost 0 bases, and 11 bases lay between the germline ends. This CDR3 comprises 14 residues.

The chain carries TRBV5-1 and TRBJ2-7; 9 nucleotides agree with TRBD1. The CDR3 is made up of 15 amino acids. CDR1 is SGHRS, CDR2 YFSETQ, per germline. The V and J ends lost 4 bases and 1 base, in that order; junction bases with no gene match: 6. The chain's CDR3 is CASSPRQGGSYEQYF. In DNA form, the CDR3 reads TGCGCCAGCAGCCCACGACAGGGGGGGTCCTACGAGCAGTACTTC.

The sample holds one count of this clone. V and J are TRBV7-2 and TRBJ2-7; either TRBD1 or TRBD2 may fit D (5 bases each). Germline V CDR1 and CDR2: SGHTA, FQGNSA. The CDR3 has 14 residues. Trimming stripped 1 base from V and 6 bases from J, with 13 bases between. CDR3 loop: CASSLDPGPVEQYF. CDR3 coding DNA: TGTGCCAGCAGCTTAGATCCGGGGCCGGTCGAGCAGTACTTC.